The present T cell receptor (beta chain) was sequenced within a study of T cell responses to AZD1222 COVID-19 vaccine. Study results and limitations: With dominance at 160-218 and 743-854, vaccine-associated CD4 TCRs spanned spike. Two doses of AZD1222 preceded a rise in Spike-specific TCR breadth and depth. Reportedly, close to half of spike-specific TCRs are directed against unmutated variant regions.

Germline V gives CDR1 GTSNPN, CDR2 SVGIG (reference sequence). Trimming took 4 bases from V and 6 from J, leaving 13 bases between them. The CDR3 extends over 13 amino acids. Note on this clone: Its antigen remains unknown.

Sequencing was performed with immunoSEQ multiplex PCR; in TCRdb, only in-frame clones are kept and a portion is missing. The sample has 120,000 to 150,000 clones; 88% are singletons. The J gene is TRBJ1-5, the V gene TRBV30, with D uncertain. This receptor was identified in an adult who received the MenACWY meningococcal vaccine as a control. Specimen: peripheral blood, collected 28 days after the second dose of the MenACWY control vaccine. The CDR3 is CAWNVESGQPQHF. Here the CDR3 DNA reads TGTGCCTGGAACGTCGAATCGGGTCAGCCCCAGCATTTT.